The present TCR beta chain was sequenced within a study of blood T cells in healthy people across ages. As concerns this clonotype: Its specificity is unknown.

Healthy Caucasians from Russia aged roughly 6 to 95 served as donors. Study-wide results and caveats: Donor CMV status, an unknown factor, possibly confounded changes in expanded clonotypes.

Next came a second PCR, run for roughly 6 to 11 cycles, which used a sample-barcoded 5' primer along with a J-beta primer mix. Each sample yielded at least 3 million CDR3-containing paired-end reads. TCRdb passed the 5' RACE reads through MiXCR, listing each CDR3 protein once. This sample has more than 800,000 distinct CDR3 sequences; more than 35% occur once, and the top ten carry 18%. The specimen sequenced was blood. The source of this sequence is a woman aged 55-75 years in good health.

The CDR3 sequence: CSAGSRRFYEQYF. The CDR3 DNA sequence: TGCAGTGCTGGGTCCCGCAGATTCTACGAGCAGTACTTC. The chain carries TRBV20-1 and TRBJ2-7; no definite D call. Germline V gives CDR1 DFQATT, CDR2 SNEGSKA (reference sequence). The CDR3 is made up of 13 amino acids. V lost 5 bases, J lost 3 bases, and 14 bases lay in between.